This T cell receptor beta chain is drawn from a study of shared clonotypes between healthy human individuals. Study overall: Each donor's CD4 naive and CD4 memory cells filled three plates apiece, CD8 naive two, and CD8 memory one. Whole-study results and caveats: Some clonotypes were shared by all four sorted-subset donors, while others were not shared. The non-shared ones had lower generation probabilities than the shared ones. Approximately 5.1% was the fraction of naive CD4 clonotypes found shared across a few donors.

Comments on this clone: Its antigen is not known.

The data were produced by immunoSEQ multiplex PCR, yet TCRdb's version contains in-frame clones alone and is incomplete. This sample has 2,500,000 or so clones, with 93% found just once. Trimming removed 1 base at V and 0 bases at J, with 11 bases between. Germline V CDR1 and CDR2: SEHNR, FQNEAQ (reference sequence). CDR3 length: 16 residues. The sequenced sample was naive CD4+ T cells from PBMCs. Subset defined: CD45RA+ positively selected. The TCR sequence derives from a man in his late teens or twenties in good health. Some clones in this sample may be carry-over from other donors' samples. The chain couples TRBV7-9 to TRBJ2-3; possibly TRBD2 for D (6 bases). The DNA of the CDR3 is TGTGCCAGCAGCTTAGTTTTGCGGGGAAGCACAGATACGCAGTATTTT. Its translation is CASSLVLRGSTDTQYF.